This TCR beta chain was sequenced during a study of T cells in Graves' hyperthyroidism and ophthalmopathy (dated by TCRdb to about 2019). In terms of the full investigation: Peripheral blood samples were taken at initial diagnosis, before any treatment was given. Once sampling was done, hyperthyroidism patients were given methimazole at a starting dose of 30 mg daily, whereas ophthalmopathy patients were given high-dose intravenous methylprednisolone. Prospective prediction of ophthalmopathy was tested in an independent validation cohort consisting of some 20 hyperthyroidism patients and around 16 patients who later progressed to ophthalmopathy. The approximately 100 discovery patients were divided at random into training and test sets in a 7:3 ratio. In addition, the study compared T-cell repertoires in thyroid tissue and in blood from about 6 Graves' hyperthyroidism patients. To identify distinguishing TCR V-J signatures, a discovery cohort of 90 to 100 patients was used, comprising 43 with Graves' ophthalmopathy and approximately 58 with stable Graves' hyperthyroidism. According to the paper, TCR Vbeta CDR3 sequencing was carried out on approximately 140 peripheral blood samples, which came from approximately 43 ophthalmopathy, under 85 hyperthyroidism and roughly 17 progressor patients. General study outcomes and caveats: Blood samples also contained most of the expanded thyroid clonotypes (frequency above 0.001), which suggests that blood repertoires may reflect thyroid immune responses. Sample size was not statistically predetermined, and investigators were not blinded to group allocation. In validation, progression to ophthalmopathy was predicted by the model with nearly 71% sensitivity and 72.22% specificity, a median of 6.5 months before onset. A 13 V-J signature model separated ophthalmopathy from stable hyperthyroidism, with approximately 87% sensitivity and 81.08% specificity in cross-validation and 80%/75% in testing.

This clonotype has ten or more counts. Its target antigen remains unknown. No much larger clone is present one base from it, and per-base qualities are unavailable. The germline V and J ends show losses of 5 bases and 1 base respectively, and no gene match explains 7 bases of the junction. Spanning cysteine to phenylalanine, the CDR3 consists of 15 amino acids. Only the CDR3 portion is preserved as DNA: 45 bases, with reading frame beginning at the first base. As encoded in the germline V gene, CDR1 is SGHVS while CDR2 is FNYEAQ. Amplification of TCR beta CDR3 regions was carried out from RNA transcripts. The first round of RT-PCR for the TCR CDR3 was performed with the HTBI primer set and the Qiagen OneStep RT-PCR kit. A second multiplex PCR round built the libraries, followed by size selection and purification. Sequencing of the libraries was done on an Illumina HiSeq2000 using paired-end 100 bp reads. On the authors' methods: SOAPnuke was used to process the raw data, removing reads that contained adapters or uncalled bases, had a mean Phred below 15, or lacked an exact match to the constant primer or identifier. High-quality paired reads were merged using COPE v1.2.5, and each unique nucleotide sequence was defined as a clonotype. MiTCR v1.1 was used to align clonotypes to the IMGT TRBV, TRBD and TRBJ reference segments. Only V-J combinations with frequency above 0.0001, covering 99% to 99.2% of repertoires, were analysed. A TCS score was defined as the ratio of F50 (clonal expansion) to E x V (chaos), with BLOSUM62-based TCRdist applied between CDR3 peptides within each V-J. Welch's t-statistics and random forest reduced 514 V-J features to about 12, which were used in a naive Bayes classifier (R e1071). TCRdb's own reprocessing of the public reads used fastp at Q25 and MiXCR and kept productive beta chains. Entries are consolidated by CDR3 protein sequence, retaining the most common genes and DNA. TCRdb, not the original authors, processed these V and J calls. For this sample there are about 400,000 distinct CDR3 sequences; approximately 15% appear just once. The ten top clones hold 13% to 15% of the sample.

Stable Graves' hyperthyroidism was defined as the absence of progression to ophthalmopathy over 18 months of follow-up. Hyperthyroidism patients were newly diagnosed, with disease duration under 2 months, and aged 18 to 65 years. Any patient with an uncontrolled infection, another autoimmune disease, pregnancy or lactation was excluded. Diagnoses were established on the basis of clinical symptoms, serum thyroxine and TRAb, thyroid ultrasound, and orbital computed tomography. PBMCs were separated from approximately 9.9 ml of fresh peripheral blood using Ficoll-Paque density gradient centrifugation. Trizol reagent was used to extract total RNA, and RNA quality was then checked on an Agilent 2100 Bioanalyzer.

Specimen: blood. The receptor chain draws on TRBV7-6 and TRBJ2-7, with TRBD1 matching 8 junction bases. This sequence was found in a woman between 18 and 29 years old with Graves' hyperthyroidism. At the DNA level, the sequence is TGTGCCAGCAGCCAGCTCAGGGGGCCATCCTACGAGCAGTACTTC. This encodes CASSQLRGPSYEQYF.